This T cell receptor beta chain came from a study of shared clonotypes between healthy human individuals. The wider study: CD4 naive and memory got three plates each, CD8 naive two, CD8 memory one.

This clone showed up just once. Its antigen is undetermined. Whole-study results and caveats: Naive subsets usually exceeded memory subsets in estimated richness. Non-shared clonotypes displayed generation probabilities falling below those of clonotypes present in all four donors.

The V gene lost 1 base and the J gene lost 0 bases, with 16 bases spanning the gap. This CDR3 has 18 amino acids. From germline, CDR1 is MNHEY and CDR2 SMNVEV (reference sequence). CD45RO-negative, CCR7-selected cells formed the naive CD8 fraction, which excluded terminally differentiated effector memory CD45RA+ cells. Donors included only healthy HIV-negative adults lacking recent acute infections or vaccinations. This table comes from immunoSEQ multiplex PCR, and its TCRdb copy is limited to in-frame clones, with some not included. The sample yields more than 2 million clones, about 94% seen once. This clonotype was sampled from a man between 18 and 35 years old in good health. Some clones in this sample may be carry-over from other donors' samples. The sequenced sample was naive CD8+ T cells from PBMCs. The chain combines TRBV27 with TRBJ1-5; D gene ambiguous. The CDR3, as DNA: TGTGCCAGCAGTTTATTTGGTTCATCCTCCTATAGCAATCAGCCCCAGCATTTT. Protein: CASSLFGSSSYSNQPQHF.